This TCR beta chain is from a study of PD-1 blockade in classical Hodgkin lymphoma. Assay: immunoSEQ multiplex PCR; the TCRdb copy retains only in-frame clones and omits some. This sample has fewer than 100,000 clones, with under 90% found just once. The table lists this clone with a count of one. Trimming took 4 bases from V and 0 from J, leaving 13 bases between them. The CDR3 is 16 residues long. Germline-derived CDR1 and CDR2 are MDHEN and SYDVKM. Exposure to brentuximab vedotin varied, and each patient had relapsed following autologous stem cell transplantation. This rearrangement joins TRBV28 to TRBJ1-5; no firm D call. The clonotype was recovered from a human donor with classical Hodgkin lymphoma. Sequencing used peripheral blood mononuclear cells (PBMCs), obtained at baseline. In DNA, the CDR3 is TGTGCCAGCAGTTCCCGGGGTCCAAATAGCAATCAGCCCCAGCATTTT. It translates to CASSSRGPNSNQPQHF.